The rows below give T cell receptor beta chains drawn from one sample of a study of technical replicates of blood from several donors. Some clones are missing from TCRdb's copy, which holds only in-frame ones; the method was immunoSEQ multiplex PCR. The table shows about 67,000 clones, with about 97% occurring only once. The sample taken for sequencing was T cells isolated from PBMCs. Receptors originate from a human donor in good health. Both conserved end residues are trimmed from each CDR3. Fields, in order: V gene, J gene, CDR3 protein.

TRBV11-3	TRBJ2-2	ASSLDGLVDTGELF
TRBV29-1	TRBJ2-7	SVAGGGRYEQY
TRBV6-6	TRBJ2-1	ASSYTPTGNEQF
TRBV7-8	TRBJ2-1	ASSPSGRGDEQF
TRBV14	TRBJ1-2	ASSQEWGLGGYT
TRBV6-5	TRBJ1-1	ASSRGNTEAF
TRBV28	TRBJ2-1	ASSLMRSGEQF
TRBV15	TRBJ2-7	ATSNPGGSYEQY
TRBV7-9	TRBJ1-2	ASSLVAAYGYT
TRBV6-5	TRBJ2-7	ASTLGQGIYEQY
TRBV7-9	TRBJ1-2	ASSQDSPYGYT
TRBV20-1	TRBJ2-7	SGGSYEQY
TRBV19	TRBJ2-1	ASSPFGNPSNEQF
TRBV27	TRBJ2-7	ASSFRDRGRIKHEQY
TRBV25-1	TRBJ1-2	ASSEPRQTLKGYT
TRBV7-3	TRBJ2-7	ASSLGQDEQY
TRBV25-1	TRBJ1-2	ASSLSDYGYT
TRBV6-5	TRBJ1-1	ASSRDRGNTEAF
TRBV7-9	TRBJ1-1	ASSGSTEAF
TRBV19	TRBJ1-5	ASNLYPGTGGLRYQPQH
TRBV7-2	TRBJ2-5	ASSYGTVQETQY
TRBV2	TRBJ2-2	AISKAGIGELF
TRBV13	TRBJ1-5	ASSSGRQFNQPQH
TRBV7-3	TRBJ2-2	ASSPGGTGELF
TRBV10-1	TRBJ1-2	ASSGGNSGNFYGYT
TRBV14	TRBJ2-7	ASSPTRWWDEQY
TRBV7-2	TRBJ1-1	ASSTGTGPGNTEAF
TRBV6-4	TRBJ2-3	ASSEGTSGSDTQY
TRBV4-3	TRBJ2-1	ASSQNLAGTDYNEQF